The following is a TCR beta chain sequence with its context. Its cognate antigen is unknown. Trimming left V 6 bases short and J 3 bases short, with 24 bases between. CDR3 length equals 17 residues. Per germline, CDR1 MDHEN and CDR2 SYDVKM. Peripheral blood was collected from the related graft donor on the marrow donation day. Profiled with immunoSEQ multiplex PCR; TCRdb holds only in-frame clones, not every one. The sample has tens of thousands of clones, roughly 92% seen once. The data belong to a study of T cells after posttransplantation cyclophosphamide. Findings and limits, study-wide: After PTCy, TRB diversity resembled that of CNI/methotrexate controls.

The V gene is TRBV28, the J gene TRBJ2-7, with TRBD1 as a possible D gene (6 bases). The source of this sequence is a woman aged 45-60 years in good health and a related stem cell transplant donor. The sample consisted of PBMCs. The CDR3 DNA follows: TGTGCCAGCAGCCGATCTCCAACAGGGCCCGTAAACTACGAGCAGTACTTC. It encodes CASSRSPTGPVNYEQYF.